This entry describes one T cell receptor (beta chain). No cognate antigen has been identified for it. Base qualities are not provided; no much larger clone lies one nucleotide away. The donors were healthy, HIV-negative adults who had no recently reported acute infections or vaccinations. Only Caucasian adults living in Nashville, Tennessee, USA were represented among the donors. CD4+ T cells were enriched by magnetic negative selection; naive cells were then positively selected on CD45RA, and the negative fraction formed the memory subset. Blood was obtained by leukapheresis, after which PBMCs were separated by Ficoll-Histopaque density gradient centrifugation and cryopreserved in liquid nitrogen vapor phase. Purity and quantity of every magnetically sorted T cell population were checked by analytical flow cytometry. Genomic DNA was isolated from each sorted fraction and quantified by UV absorbance on a Nanodrop 2000c.

This record comes from a study of shared clonotypes between healthy human individuals (dated by TCRdb to 2019 to 2021). The study in broad terms: A few men and a couple of women, aged 18 to 49 years, made up the cohort. For each donor, CD4 naive and CD4 memory were each given three plates, CD8 naive was given two plates, and CD8 memory was given one plate. To estimate repertoire size and how much clonotypes are shared between individuals, the study performed deep sequencing of blood TCR repertoires from 4 to 6 healthy adults. Libraries were prepared and TCR repertoires were sequenced by different laboratories using diverse techniques, in order to increase sequencing depth and limit assay-specific biases. Each donor's leukapheresis produced roughly between roughly 0.85 and 10 billion PBMCs.

Broader findings and caveats from the paper: Sampling was limited to blood, and TCR repertoires in tissue likely differ from TCR repertoires in blood. Compared with non-shared clonotypes, clonotypes shared by all four sorted-subset donors had higher generation probabilities. About 5% of naive CD4, 3% to 4% of naive CD8, 2.3% of memory CD4, and about 0.4% of memory CD8 clonotypes were shared across several donors. Because the study included only a small number of donors, the genetic and exposure-history diversity represented was limited. Naive subsets generally had larger estimated clonotype richness than memory subsets did. Rarefaction of sorted-subset datasets indicated incomplete sequencing despite the large sequencing depth. Pairwise subsampling led to the expectation that sequencing depth would affect the degree of clonotype sharing among donors.

Using the deep immunoSEQ assay, TCR CDR3 regions were amplified from genomic DNA by multiplex PCR. For each cell subset, the extracted genomic DNA was distributed evenly across all wells of several immunoSEQ 96-well plates, and each plate served as one replicate. For sorted subsets, roughly 200 ng of genomic DNA, equivalent to roughly 30,000 T cell genomes, went into each replicate PCR. Purified libraries were measured with a Qubit 3.0 fluorometer, size-checked on a Bioanalyzer 2100, and measured again with the KAPA Library Quantification kit. Each immunoSEQ 96-well plate was sequenced on its own single-read 150-cycle Illumina NextSeq 550 flow cell. As for the authors' bioinformatics: The immunoSEQ output contained only junctional sequences without quality scores, so filtering could not match that applied to full-length reads. Sequences were annotated with PyIR, a Python wrapper for IgBLAST v1.9, and V/J genes and CDR3 were assigned using IMGT germline references. Reads were removed for weak V/J assignments (E-value above 1e-6), missing CDR3, stop codons, out-of-frame junctions, or ambiguous translated residues. V3J clonotypes were defined as sequences sharing an identical inferred V gene, J gene, and CDR3 amino acid sequence. The percentage overlap between two repertoires was calculated by dividing the number of shared unique clonotypes by the size of the smaller repertoire. RTK rarefaction, the Chao1 estimator, and Recon v2.1 estimates of unobserved clonotypes were used to assess repertoire richness. Generation probabilities for all TCRbeta clonotypes obtained by the gDNA method from a handful of donors were computed using OLGA. The immuneACCESS repertoire file appears here via TCRdb, limited to in-frame rearrangements. These files lack a portion of the clones; in checked studies, under half of the deficit traces to unresolved V genes, and the cause of the others is not known. V, J and clone size derive from that table, while D and trimming were established from the DNA sequence. The sample table lists about 680,000 clones, roughly 72% of them with a count of one. Around 2% of the sample is in the top ten clones.

The germline V gene (reference sequence) gives CDR1 as SSHAT and CDR2 as FNYEAQ. Counted from cysteine to phenylalanine, this CDR3 has 15 amino acids. Solely the CDR3 DNA is kept, with 45 bases framed from the first base. The germline V end is reduced by 5 bases and the J end by 3 bases; junction bases left unmatched: 7. The chain is made from TRBV7-7 and TRBJ2-3; TRBD1 agrees with 8 junctional bases. The sequencing input was memory CD4+ T cells sorted from blood. What this sample's cell subset or site label stands for: CD45RA-negative fraction. The source is a woman aged 30 to 39 in good health. The CDR3 region: CASSPGQGWTDTQYF. The base sequence is TGTGCCAGCAGCCCCGGACAGGGATGGACAGATACGCAGTATTTT.